This T cell receptor (beta chain) was sequenced during a study of T-cell reconstitution after alpha-beta-depleted transplantation in children. CDR3 length equals 11 residues. The germline V gene has CDR1 MDHEN and CDR2 SYDVKM. Preparing the TCRbeta library involved the use of unique molecular identifiers. TCRdb re-analysed the PCR reads in MiXCR, keeping a single row per CDR3 protein. The sample has around 700,000 distinct CDR3 sequences, less than 15% seen once; the top ten hold 0.79%. Study results and limitations: There were some patients whose high TCRbeta diversity at day 60 came from surviving recipient T cells and thymic progenitors. Several hundred expanded graft clones reportedly gave rise to the alpha-beta T cells present about two months after transplant. Newly produced T cells mostly accounted for T-cell counts and diversity one year post-transplant.

Comment on this clonotype: The antigen remains undetermined. A much larger clone differs from this one at a single base, so this may be a read error.

The sample consisted of PBMCs, taken before TCRalphabeta/CD19-depleted stem cell transplant. The sequence was obtained from a girl aged 2-10 years with congenital amegakaryocytic thrombocytopenia, due to receive a stem cell transplant. The chain joins TRBV28 to TRBJ1-1; D remains unclear. CDR3: CASSLSFEALF. Written as DNA, the CDR3 is TGTGCCAGCAGCCTATCCTTTGAAGCTCTCTTT. The whole variable domain, filled in from reference TRBV28 and TRBJ1-1, reads DVKVTQSSRYLVKRTGEKVFLECVQDMDHENMFWYRQDPGLGLRLIYFSYDVKMKEKGDIPEGYSVSREKKERFSLILESASTNQTSMYLCASSLSFEALFGQGTRLTVV.